These T cell receptor beta chains were read from a single sample in a study of T-cell reconstitution after alpha-beta-depleted transplantation in children. Using its own MiXCR run on the PCR reads, TCRdb lists one record per CDR3 protein. The data contain some 460,000 distinct CDR3 sequences, 15% to 20% of them singletons. The starting material was PBMCs, mostly from graft donor cells, obtained 360 days after TCRalphabeta/CD19-depleted stem cell transplant. These receptors were taken from a boy under three years old who had a stem cell transplant for Wiskott-Aldrich syndrome, so the T cells may come from the graft donor. The CDR3 runs from the conserved cysteine through the conserved F or W. A D gene is named only where the DNA matches it firmly. Where a row states a size, it is once, few, many or the class of an expanded clone; other rows omit it.

clone_size,v_call,j_call,d_call,cdr3_nt,cdr3_aa
few,TRBV11-3,TRBJ2-3,TRBD1,TGTGCCAGCAGCTGGACCAGGGGGCTAAAGGTGGATACGCAGTATTTT,CASSWTRGLKVDTQYF
-,TRBV29-1,TRBJ2-1,TRBD2,TGCAGCGCTATAGGACTAGCGGGAGGCCGCTCCTACAATGAGCAGTTCTTC,CSAIGLAGGRSYNEQFF
few,TRBV18,TRBJ2-1,TRBD1,TGTGCCAGCTCACAGGGGACAGGGTCCTACAATGAGCAGTTCTTC,CASSQGTGSYNEQFF
few,TRBV6-1,TRBJ2-7,TRBD2,TGTGCCAGCAGTGGGCTAGCGGCTGGCGTGCAGTACTTC,CASSGLAAGVQYF
few,TRBV5-1,TRBJ2-1,-,TGCGCCAGCAGCCCCCACATCGACAGAGCCTACAATGAGCAGTTCTTC,CASSPHIDRAYNEQFF
few,TRBV7-8,TRBJ2-7,TRBD1,TGTGCCAGCAGCTTATGGGACAGGGATGGCGTTCAGTACTTC,CASSLWDRDGVQYF
once,TRBV20-1,TRBJ2-3,-,TGCAGTGCTCCTTGCACTGATACGCAGTATTTT,CSAPCTDTQYF
few,TRBV20-1,TRBJ2-5,TRBD2,TGCAGTGCTATGTTAGCGGGATTGGTAGGGGAGACCCAGTACTTC,CSAMLAGLVGETQYF
few,TRBV4-2,TRBJ2-1,TRBD1,TGTGCCAGCAGCCAAGCCGGGACAGGGGACAATGAGCAGTTCTTC,CASSQAGTGDNEQFF
-,TRBV12-3/TRBV12-4,TRBJ1-5,-,TGTGCCAGCAGTTTACACAGACCGGGCAATCAGCCCCAGCATTTT,CASSLHRPGNQPQHF
-,TRBV4-3,TRBJ2-6,-,TGCGCCAGCAGCCAAGGGAATAGGGGGGCTACTGGGGCCAACGTCCTGACTTTC,CASSQGNRGATGANVLTF
-,TRBV3-1,TRBJ2-5,TRBD1,TGTGCCAGCAGCCAAGTTCGGACAGGGGGTTTCCAAGAGACCCAGTACTTC,CASSQVRTGGFQETQYF
-,TRBV7-9,TRBJ2-5,-,TGTGCCAGCAGCTTACTGATTGCCGGGGAGACCCAGTACTTC,CASSLLIAGETQYF
-,TRBV13,TRBJ2-1,TRBD2,TGTGCCAGCAGCTTGGGACTAGCGGGAGGGGCTTCCTACAATGAGCAGTTCTTC,CASSLGLAGGASYNEQFF
-,TRBV7-2,TRBJ2-7,TRBD2,TGTGCCAGCTCTCACCCCGGGACTAGAATTGACGAGCAGTACTTC,CASSHPGTRIDEQYF
-,TRBV18,TRBJ1-1,TRBD1,TGTGCCAGCTCACCCATCATACAGGGGGCGAACACTGAAGCTTTCTTT,CASSPIIQGANTEAFF
-,TRBV4-3,TRBJ2-5,-,TGCGCCAGCAGCCAAGATTATGAGGTAACTTGGACCCAGTACTTC,CASSQDYEVTWTQYF
-,TRBV20-1,TRBJ2-6,TRBD1,TGCAGTGCTAGCTTGGGACAGGGAGGGTCTGGGGCCAACGTCCTGACTTTC,CSASLGQGGSGANVLTF
-,TRBV2,TRBJ2-3,TRBD1,TGTGCCAGCAGTCTATTTCCTTGGGGACAGGGGGGAACAGATACGCAGTATTTT,CASSLFPWGQGGTDTQYF
many,TRBV10-3,TRBJ2-7,-,TGTGCCACCGAACCAACCGTTGGCGAGCAGTACTTC,CATEPTVGEQYF
few,TRBV4-1,TRBJ2-3,TRBD2,TGCGCCAGCAGCCGCACGGGGGGATTTGGCACAGATACGCAGTATTTT,CASSRTGGFGTDTQYF
-,TRBV6-2/TRBV6-3,TRBJ2-2,-,TGTGCCAGCGGAGACGTTTACGGGGAGCTGTTTTTT,CASGDVYGELFF
once,TRBV5-6,TRBJ2-5,-,TGTGCCAGCAGCTTGTGGAGGAATCCAGAGACCCAGTACTTC,CASSLWRNPETQYF
few,TRBV6-1,TRBJ1-6,TRBD1,TGTGCCAGCAGTAAGACAGGGTGGGATTCACCCCTCCACTTT,CASSKTGWDSPLHF
-,TRBV5-5,TRBJ2-7,TRBD1,TGTGCCAGCAGCCAGAAATGGGACAGTCGGGCCTACGAGCAGTACTTC,CASSQKWDSRAYEQYF
few,TRBV7-8,TRBJ1-3,-,TGTGCCAGCAGCTTATTCACCTTTACAGCCGGAAACACCATATATTTT,CASSLFTFTAGNTIYF
-,TRBV30,TRBJ2-7,TRBD2,TGTGCCTGGAGTGTGGGCGGGAGAAGGATATACGAGCAGTACTTC,CAWSVGGRRIYEQYF
-,TRBV5-1,TRBJ2-7,-,TGCGCCAGCAGGGCGGCAGGGTTGGGCTCCTACGAGCAGTACTTC,CASRAAGLGSYEQYF
-,TRBV7-2,TRBJ2-5,-,TGTGCCAGCAGCTTATGGCAGGGGCACCAAGAGACCCAGTACTTC,CASSLWQGHQETQYF
-,TRBV20-1,TRBJ2-7,-,TGCAGTGCCCTAAGGGCTATAGCCTACGAGCAGTACTTC,CSALRAIAYEQYF
few,TRBV28,TRBJ2-1,TRBD2,TGTGCCAGCAGTCTAGGGACTAGCGGGAGGGTAGGGCTTAATGAGCAGTTCTTC,CASSLGTSGRVGLNEQFF
-,TRBV2,TRBJ1-5,-,TGTGCCAGCAGTGAAGCTGGGGGGGCATATCAGCCCCAGCATTTT,CASSEAGGAYQPQHF
-,TRBV29-1,TRBJ2-7,TRBD1,TGCAGCGTACTATTGGACAGGGGCACCTACGAGCAGTACTTC,CSVLLDRGTYEQYF
-,TRBV6-1,TRBJ2-7,TRBD2,TGTGCCAGCAGTGAAACCCTTGGACTAGCGGGGCTCCCCTACGAGCAGTACTTC,CASSETLGLAGLPYEQYF
few,TRBV6-1,TRBJ2-5,-,TGTGCCAGCAGGGGGCTACTCCAAGAGACCCAGTACTTC,CASRGLLQETQYF
few,TRBV11-2,TRBJ1-1,-,TGTGCCAGCAGCTCTAGCTTATATGAAAAAGCTTTCTTT,CASSSSLYEKAFF
few,TRBV27,TRBJ2-7,-,TGTGCCAGCAGTTTCGGAGCGGCCTACGAGCAGTACTTC,CASSFGAAYEQYF
-,TRBV5-1,TRBJ2-7,TRBD2,TGCGCCAGCAAAAGGACTAGTTTGGCCTACGAGCAGTACTTC,CASKRTSLAYEQYF
-,TRBV20-1,TRBJ2-1,-,TGCAGTGCTAGAGTTGCGCCTGCTAATGAGCAGTTCTTC,CSARVAPANEQFF
few,TRBV18,TRBJ2-7,TRBD2,TGTGCCAGCTCACCAATTCAGCGGGGGCCCGAGCAGTACTTC,CASSPIQRGPEQYF
few,TRBV12-3/TRBV12-4,TRBJ1-4,-,TGTGCCAGCAGTTCGAGGTGGGGAGGGACTAATGAAAAACTGTTTTTT,CASSSRWGGTNEKLFF
many,TRBV5-1,TRBJ2-1,-,TGCGCCAGCAGGGAGGTTAGCTCCTACAATGAGCAGTTCTTC,CASREVSSYNEQFF
few,TRBV29-1,TRBJ1-2,TRBD1,TGCAGCGTTGGGACAGGGGAGTTTTCAGGCTATGGCTACACCTTC,CSVGTGEFSGYGYTF
-,TRBV7-9,TRBJ2-7,-,TGTGCCAGCAGCTCGGACGGGTCCTACGAGCAGTACTTC,CASSSDGSYEQYF
many,TRBV20-1,TRBJ1-1,-,TGCAGTGCCACCGGATTACAGAACACTGAAGCTTTCTTT,CSATGLQNTEAFF